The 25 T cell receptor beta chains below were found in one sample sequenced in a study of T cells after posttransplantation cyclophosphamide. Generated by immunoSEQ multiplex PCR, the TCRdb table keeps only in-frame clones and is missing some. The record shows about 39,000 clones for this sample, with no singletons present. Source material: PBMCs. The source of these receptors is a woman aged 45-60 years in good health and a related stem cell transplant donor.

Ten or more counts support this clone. CDR3 residues: CASSLKGRNYGYTF. The CDR3 DNA follows: TGTGCCAGCAGTTTAAAGGGGAGGAACTATGGCTACACCTTC. The rearrangement joins TRBV27 to TRBJ1-2; the D gene is possibly TRBD1 (5 bases). V lost 2 bases and J lost 2, with 9 bases in between. The V gene's germline CDR1 is MNHEY and CDR2 SMNVEV (reference sequence). The CDR3 length is 14 residues.

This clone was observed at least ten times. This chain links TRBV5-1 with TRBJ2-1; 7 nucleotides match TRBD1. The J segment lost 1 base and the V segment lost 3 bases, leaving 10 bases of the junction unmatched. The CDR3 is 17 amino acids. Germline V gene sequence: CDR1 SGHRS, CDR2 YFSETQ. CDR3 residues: CASSSATGSQSYNEQFF. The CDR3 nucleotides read TGCGCCAGCAGCTCAGCGACAGGGTCCCAATCCTACAATGAGCAGTTCTTC. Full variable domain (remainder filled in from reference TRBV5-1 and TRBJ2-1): KAGVTQTPRYLIKTRGQQVTLSCSPISGHRSVSWYQQTPGQGLQFLFEYFSETQRNKGNFPGRFSGRQFSNSRSEMNVSTLELGDSALYLCASSSATGSQSYNEQFFGPGTRLTVL.

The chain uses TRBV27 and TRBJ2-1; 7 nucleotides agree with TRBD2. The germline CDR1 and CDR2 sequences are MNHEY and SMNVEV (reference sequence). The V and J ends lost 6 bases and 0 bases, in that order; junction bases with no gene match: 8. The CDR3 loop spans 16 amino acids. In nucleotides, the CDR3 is TGTGCCAGCAGCTTTATGGGGGGGAGCTCCTACAATGAGCAGTTCTTC. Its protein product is CASSFMGGSSYNEQFF.

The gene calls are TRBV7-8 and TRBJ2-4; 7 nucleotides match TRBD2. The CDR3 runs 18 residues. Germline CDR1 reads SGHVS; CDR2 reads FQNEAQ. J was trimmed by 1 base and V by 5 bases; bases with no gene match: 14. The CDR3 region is CASSRTGGSGDAKNIQYF. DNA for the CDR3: TGTGCCAGCAGCCGAACCGGGGGGTCGGGGGACGCCAAAAACATTCAGTACTTC.

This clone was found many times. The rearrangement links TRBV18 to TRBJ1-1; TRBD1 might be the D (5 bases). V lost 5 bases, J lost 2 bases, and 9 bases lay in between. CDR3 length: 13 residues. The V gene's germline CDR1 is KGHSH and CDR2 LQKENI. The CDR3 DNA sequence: TGTGCCAGCTCATGGCAGGGAAACACTGAAGCTTTCTTT. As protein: CASSWQGNTEAFF. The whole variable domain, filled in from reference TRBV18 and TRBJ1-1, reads NAGVMQNPRHLVRRRGQEARLRCSPMKGHSHVYWYRQLPEEGLKFMVYLQKENIIDESGMPKERFSAEFPKEGPSILRIQQVVRGDSAAYFCASSWQGNTEAFFGQGTRLTVV.

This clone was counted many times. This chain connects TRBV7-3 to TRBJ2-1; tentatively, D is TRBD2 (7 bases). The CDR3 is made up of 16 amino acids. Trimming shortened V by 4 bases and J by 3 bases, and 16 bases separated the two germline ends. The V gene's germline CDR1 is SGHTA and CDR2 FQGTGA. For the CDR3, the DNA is TGTGCCAGCAGCTCCGCGCGCGGGGGCCACTACAATGAGCAGTTCTTC. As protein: CASSSARGGHYNEQFF.

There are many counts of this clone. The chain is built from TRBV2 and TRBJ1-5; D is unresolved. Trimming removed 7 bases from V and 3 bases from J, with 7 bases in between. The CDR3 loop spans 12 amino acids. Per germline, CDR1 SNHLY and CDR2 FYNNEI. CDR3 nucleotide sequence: TGTGCCAGCACAGGCCTCAATCAGCCCCAGCATTTT. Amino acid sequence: CASTGLNQPQHF.

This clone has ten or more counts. The CDR3 loop is CASRLSGGAIETQYF. DNA of the CDR3: TGTGCCAGCAGACTATCAGGGGGCGCAATCGAGACCCAGTACTTC. The V gene is TRBV6-5, the J gene TRBJ2-5, with 8 nucleotides matching TRBD1. Germline lookup yields CDR1 MNHEY and CDR2 SVGAGI. CDR3 size: 15 residues. The V gene end was trimmed by 6 bases and the J gene end by 5 bases; junction bases not matched to a gene: 11.

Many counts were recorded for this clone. The CDR3 nucleotides read TGCGCCAGCAGTGAGGGAATGTACGGGGGGGAGGCAGATACGCAGTATTTT. Its translation is CASSEGMYGGEADTQYF. The genes are TRBV10-1 and TRBJ2-3; 8 positions match TRBD2. CDR3 size: 17 residues. CDR1 is WNHNN and CDR2 is SYGVQD in the germline V gene (reference sequence). The junction had 11 bases not matched to a gene; V was cut back by 2 bases and J by 4 bases.

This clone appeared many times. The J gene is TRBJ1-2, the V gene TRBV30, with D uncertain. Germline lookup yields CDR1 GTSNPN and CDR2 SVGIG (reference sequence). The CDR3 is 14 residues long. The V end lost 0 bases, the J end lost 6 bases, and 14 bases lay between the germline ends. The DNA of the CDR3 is TGTGCCTGGAGTGTAAAGAGGGCCGGCGATGGCTACACCTTC. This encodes CAWSVKRAGDGYTF.

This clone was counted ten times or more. The CDR3 loop reads CASSLGGTTGETQYF. The CDR3 DNA follows: TGTGCCAGCAGCTTAGGGGGGACTACGGGAGAGACCCAGTACTTC. V usage is TRBV7-7 and J usage is TRBJ2-5, with 7 nucleotides matching TRBD2. The germline gives CDR1 SSHAT, CDR2 FNYEAQ (reference sequence). The trim removed 1 base at V and 4 bases at J, leaving 6 bases unmatched. The CDR3 runs to 15 residues.

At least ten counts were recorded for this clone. CDR3 in DNA: TGTGCCAGCAGCCAAGCCCGGGGGAGGAACACTGAAGCTTTCTTT. It encodes CASSQARGRNTEAFF. The V and J genes are TRBV4-2 and TRBJ1-1, with D possibly being TRBD1 (5 bases). The CDR3 consists of 15 residues. Germline CDR1 LGHNA, CDR2 YNFKEQ. The V and J ends lost 1 base and 1 base respectively, with 10 bases between them.

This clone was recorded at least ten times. The CDR3 loop is CASSLDRGMDTQYF. The CDR3 nucleotides read TGCGCCAGCAGCTTGGACAGGGGCATGGATACGCAGTATTTT. The rearrangement uses TRBV5-1 and TRBJ2-3; 7 nucleotides line up with TRBD1. The CDR3 has 14 residues. Per the germline V gene, CDR1 is SGHRS and CDR2 is YFSETQ. The V segment lost 0 bases and the J segment 6 bases; nucleotides outside the gene matches: 4. The full variable domain, its missing parts supplied by reference TRBV5-1 and TRBJ2-3, is KAGVTQTPRYLIKTRGQQVTLSCSPISGHRSVSWYQQTPGQGLQFLFEYFSETQRNKGNFPGRFSGRQFSNSRSEMNVSTLELGDSALYLCASSLDRGMDTQYFGPGTRLTVL.

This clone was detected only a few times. CDR3 protein: CASSVDRGNTIYF. The CDR3 nucleotides read TGTGCCAGCAGTGTGGACAGGGGAAACACCATATATTTT. The gene calls are TRBV2 and TRBJ1-3; TRBD1 aligns across 7 bases. The CDR3 extends over 13 amino acids. In germline, CDR1 is SNHLY, CDR2 FYNNEI. The ends lost 4 bases at V and 4 bases at J; junction bases unmatched: 1.

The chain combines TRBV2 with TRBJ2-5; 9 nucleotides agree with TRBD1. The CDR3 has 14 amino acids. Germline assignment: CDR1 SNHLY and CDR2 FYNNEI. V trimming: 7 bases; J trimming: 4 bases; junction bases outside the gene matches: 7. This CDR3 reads CASNRQGGGETQYF. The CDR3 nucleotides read TGTGCCAGCAATCGACAGGGGGGGGGAGAGACCCAGTACTTC.

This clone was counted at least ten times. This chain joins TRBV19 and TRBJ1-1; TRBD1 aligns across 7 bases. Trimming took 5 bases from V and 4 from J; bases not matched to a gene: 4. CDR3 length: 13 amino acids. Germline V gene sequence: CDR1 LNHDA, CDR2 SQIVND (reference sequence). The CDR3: CASSVRGLTEAFF. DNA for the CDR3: TGTGCCAGTAGTGTTAGGGGGCTCACTGAAGCTTTCTTT. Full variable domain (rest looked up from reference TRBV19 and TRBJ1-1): DGGITQSPKYLFRKEGQNVTLSCEQNLNHDAMYWYRQDPGQGLRLIYYSQIVNDFQKGDIAEGYSVSREKKESFPLTVTSAQKNPTAFYLCASSVRGLTEAFFGQGTRLTVV.

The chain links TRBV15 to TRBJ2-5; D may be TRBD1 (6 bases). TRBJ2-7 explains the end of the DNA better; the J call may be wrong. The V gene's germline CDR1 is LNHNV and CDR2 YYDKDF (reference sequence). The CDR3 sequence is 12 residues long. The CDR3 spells CATSRIGGEQYF. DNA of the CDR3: TGTGCCACCAGCAGGATAGGGGGCGAGCAGTACTTC.

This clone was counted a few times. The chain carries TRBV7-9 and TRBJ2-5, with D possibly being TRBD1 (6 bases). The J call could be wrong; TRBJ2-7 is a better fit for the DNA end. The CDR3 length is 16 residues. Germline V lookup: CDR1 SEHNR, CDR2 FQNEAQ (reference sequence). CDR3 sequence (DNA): TGTGCCAGCAGCCCGGGTACCGGGACACAAGTCTACGAGCAGTACTTC. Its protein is CASSPGTGTQVYEQYF.

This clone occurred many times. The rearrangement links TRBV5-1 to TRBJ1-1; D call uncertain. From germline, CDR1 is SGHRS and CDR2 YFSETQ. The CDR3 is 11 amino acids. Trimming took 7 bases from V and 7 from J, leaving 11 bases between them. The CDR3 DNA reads TGCGCCAGCCGAATAACTAATGAAGCTTTCTTT. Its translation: CASRITNEAFF. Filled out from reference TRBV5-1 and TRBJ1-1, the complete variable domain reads KAGVTQTPRYLIKTRGQQVTLSCSPISGHRSVSWYQQTPGQGLQFLFEYFSETQRNKGNFPGRFSGRQFSNSRSEMNVSTLELGDSALYLCASRITNEAFFGQGTRLTVV.

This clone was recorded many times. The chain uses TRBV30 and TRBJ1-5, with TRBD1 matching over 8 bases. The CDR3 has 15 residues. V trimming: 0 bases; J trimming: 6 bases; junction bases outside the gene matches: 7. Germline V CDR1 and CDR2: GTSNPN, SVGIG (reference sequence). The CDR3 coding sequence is TGTGCCTGGAGTGTGGGGCAGGGGGCTGGTCAGCCCCAGCATTTT. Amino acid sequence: CAWSVGQGAGQPQHF.

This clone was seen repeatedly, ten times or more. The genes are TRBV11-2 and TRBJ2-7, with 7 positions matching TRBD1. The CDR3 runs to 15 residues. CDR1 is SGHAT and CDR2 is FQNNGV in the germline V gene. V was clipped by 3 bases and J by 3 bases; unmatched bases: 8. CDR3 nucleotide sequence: TGTGCCAGCAGCTTTGACAGGGTGGCGATCTACGAGCAGTACTTC. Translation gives CASSFDRVAIYEQYF.

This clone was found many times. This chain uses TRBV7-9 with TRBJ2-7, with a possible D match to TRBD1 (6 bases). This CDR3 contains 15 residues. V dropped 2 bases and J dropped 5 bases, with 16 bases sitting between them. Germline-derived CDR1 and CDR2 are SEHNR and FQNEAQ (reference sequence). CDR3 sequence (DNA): TGTGCCAGCAGCTTACAGGGGAAGGGGAAGGACGAGCAGTACTTC. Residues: CASSLQGKGKDEQYF.

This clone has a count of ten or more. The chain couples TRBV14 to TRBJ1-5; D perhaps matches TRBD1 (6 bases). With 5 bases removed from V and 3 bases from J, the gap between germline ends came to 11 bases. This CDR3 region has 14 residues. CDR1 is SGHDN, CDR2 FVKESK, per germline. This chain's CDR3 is CASSRQGNNQPQHF. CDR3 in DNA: TGTGCCAGCAGCAGGCAGGGGAACAATCAGCCCCAGCATTTT. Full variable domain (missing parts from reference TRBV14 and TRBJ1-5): EAGVTQFPSHSVIEKGQTVTLRCDPISGHDNLYWYRRVMGKEIKFLLHFVKESKQDESGMPNNRFLAERTGGTYSTLKVQPAELEDSGVYFCASSRQGNNQPQHFGDGTRLSIL.

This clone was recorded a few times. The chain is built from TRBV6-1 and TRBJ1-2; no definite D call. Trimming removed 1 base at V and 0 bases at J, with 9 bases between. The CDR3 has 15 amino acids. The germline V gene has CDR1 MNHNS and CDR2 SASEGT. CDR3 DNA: TGTGCCAGCAGTGAAGACAGAAAAGCTAACTATGGCTACACCTTC. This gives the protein CASSEDRKANYGYTF.

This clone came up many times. This chain's CDR3 is CASSRGLAGARETQYF. The CDR3 DNA reads as TGTGCCAGCAGCCGCGGACTAGCGGGGGCCCGGGAGACCCAGTACTTC. The chain has TRBV7-2 and TRBJ2-5; 13 nucleotides align to TRBD2. CDR1 is SGHTA and CDR2 is FQGNSA in the germline V gene. The CDR3 length is 16 residues. The V and J ends lost 5 bases and 5 bases, in that order; junction bases with no gene match: 8.